These 25 T cell receptor beta chains were sequenced from one sample in a study of OX40 agonist ivuxolimab in advanced cancers. Sequencing was performed with immunoSEQ multiplex PCR; in TCRdb, only in-frame clones are kept and a portion is missing. The repertoire holds about 64,000 clones, with around nine tenths as singletons. Sequenced here: CD4+ or CD8+ T cells sorted from blood, sampled in a trial of the OX40 agonist ivuxolimab. Receptors originate from an adult with an advanced solid tumor such as melanoma, head and neck, liver or kidney cancer.

This CDR3 is CASSLRQRIYF. CDR3 bases: TGTGCCAGCAGTTTACGACAGCGGATATATTTT. The J gene is TRBJ1-3, the V gene TRBV28; TRBD1 might be the D (5 bases). Trimming removed 2 bases from V and 13 bases from J, with 9 bases in between. This CDR3 spans 11 amino acids. The germline gives CDR1 MDHEN, CDR2 SYDVKM.

J is TRBJ1-2 and V is TRBV5-4, with TRBD1 as a possible D gene (5 bases). Germline CDR1 is SGHNT and CDR2 is YYREEE (reference sequence). The CDR3 runs 12 residues. Trimming removed 4 bases from V and 8 bases from J, with 12 bases in between. CDR3 in DNA: TGTGCCAGCAGCCCGGCGGGGGAGGGCTACACCTTC. The encoded protein is CASSPAGEGYTF.

The sample holds one count of this clone. The chain carries TRBV2 and TRBJ1-2, with a tentative D call TRBD1 (6 bases). Trimming took 6 bases from V and 4 from J, leaving 21 bases between them. The germline V gene encodes CDR1 SNHLY and CDR2 FYNNEI. This CDR3 has 16 amino acids. CDR3 loop: CASSLQGPGVGYGYTF. The CDR3 nucleotides read TGTGCCAGCAGCCTACAGGGTCCCGGGGTCGGCTATGGCTACACCTTC.

The chain uses TRBV7-2 and TRBJ1-2; a weak D match, TRBD1 (5 bases). Trimming left V 2 bases short and J 8 bases short, with 18 bases between. The germline V gene encodes CDR1 SGHTA and CDR2 FQGNSA. The CDR3 extends over 15 amino acids. CDR3 sequence reads: CASSLPRVPFGGYTF. For the CDR3, the DNA is TGTGCCAGCAGCTTACCCAGGGTCCCTTTTGGAGGCTACACCTTC.

The V gene is TRBV7-9, the J gene TRBJ2-7; TRBD1 agrees at 9 bases. The V gene end was trimmed by 5 bases and the J gene end by 4 bases; junction bases not matched to a gene: 9. The germline V gene encodes CDR1 SEHNR and CDR2 FQNEAQ (reference sequence). The CDR3 totals 15 residues. The CDR3 is CASSPTGGGVYEQYF. Here the CDR3 DNA reads TGTGCCAGCAGCCCAACAGGGGGCGGGGTGTACGAGCAGTACTTC.

The V call is TRBV7-3, the J call TRBJ1-2, with TRBD1 as a possible D gene (6 bases). With 5 bases removed from V and 4 bases from J, the gap between germline ends came to 17 bases. Germline lookup yields CDR1 SGHTA and CDR2 FQGTGA. CDR3 length equals 15 residues. The CDR3 loop is CASSPTPGASYGYTF. Here the CDR3 DNA reads TGTGCCAGCAGCCCCACGCCGGGGGCGAGCTATGGCTACACCTTC.

This sequence joins TRBV6-5 and TRBJ2-5; 10 nucleotides agree with TRBD1. CDR1 and CDR2 from the germline V gene are MNHEY and SVGAGI. The CDR3 is 15 residues long. After removal of 4 bases from V and 0 bases from J, the junction contained 2 bases not matched to a gene. In nucleotides, the CDR3 is TGTGCCAGCAGTTGGGGACAGGGGAACCAAGAGACCCAGTACTTC. It codes for CASSWGQGNQETQYF.

The rearrangement links TRBV5-5 to TRBJ2-7; D may match TRBD1 or TRBD2 (6 bases each). Trimming stripped 4 bases from V and 0 bases from J, with 14 bases between. Germline V gene sequence: CDR1 SGHKS, CDR2 YYEKEE (reference sequence). The CDR3 runs 15 residues. Here the CDR3 reads CASSPVGGPSYEQYF. The CDR3 DNA reads as TGTGCCAGCAGCCCGGTAGGGGGGCCCTCCTACGAGCAGTACTTC.

This CDR3 reads CASSYRGTANSPLHF. The CDR3 DNA sequence: TGTGCCAGCAGTTACCGAGGGACAGCTAATTCACCCCTCCACTTT. V gene TRBV6-6 combines with J gene TRBJ1-6; 7 bases are shared with TRBD1. The V segment lost 2 bases and the J segment 6 bases; nucleotides outside the gene matches: 4. The CDR3 is made up of 15 amino acids. The germline V gene has CDR1 MNHNY and CDR2 SVGAGI (reference sequence).

The chain uses TRBV5-8 and TRBJ1-5; 8 bases are shared with TRBD1. V lost 3 bases and J lost 1; bases outside the gene matches: 3. Germline lookup yields CDR1 SGHTS and CDR2 YDEGEE. The CDR3 spans 15 residues. Here the CDR3 reads CASSSRGQSNQPQHF. The CDR3 DNA reads as TGTGCCAGCAGCTCCAGGGGGCAGAGCAATCAGCCCCAGCATTTT.

The CDR3 nucleotides are TGTGCCAGCAGTAAACGCAGACAGGCAAATCAGCCCCAGCATTTT. The encoded protein is CASSKRRQANQPQHF. The chain employs TRBV6-5 and TRBJ1-5, with D possibly matching TRBD1 (6 bases). With 5 bases removed from V and 4 bases from J, the gap between germline ends came to 15 bases. Per germline, CDR1 MNHEY and CDR2 SVGAGI. CDR3 length equals 15 residues.

The chain recombines TRBV27 with TRBJ2-6; 10 bases are a match to TRBD1. V trimming: 6 bases; J trimming: 0 bases; junction bases outside the gene matches: 11. The germline V gene encodes CDR1 MNHEY and CDR2 SMNVEV (reference sequence). The CDR3 is 19 residues long. CDR3 nucleotide sequence: TGTGCCAGCAGGCTGACCGGGACAGGGGTTTTCTCTGGGGCCAACGTCCTGACTTTC. Translating gives CASRLTGTGVFSGANVLTF.

This chain connects TRBV7-2 to TRBJ1-5, with 8 bases aligning to TRBD1. The ends lost 5 bases at V and 4 bases at J; junction bases unmatched: 10. The CDR3 has 16 amino acids. Germline V gene sequence: CDR1 SGHTA, CDR2 FQGNSA. The CDR3 here is CASSPYSGTGNQPQHF. As DNA, the CDR3 is TGTGCCAGCAGCCCGTACTCCGGGACAGGTAATCAGCCCCAGCATTTT.

The chain uses TRBV29-1 and TRBJ2-1; D uncertain. Looked up from germline, CDR1 is SQVTM and CDR2 is ANQGSEA. V shed 3 bases and J shed 8 bases, with 11 bases lying between them. The CDR3 has 12 amino acids. The CDR3 here is CSVDRRMDEQFF. In DNA, the CDR3 is TGCAGCGTTGATAGGCGGATGGATGAGCAGTTCTTC.

This clone was picked up one time. The J gene is TRBJ1-1, the V gene TRBV14; D is undetermined. Germline V gene sequence: CDR1 SGHDN, CDR2 FVKESK. This CDR3 region has 11 residues. Trimming left V 5 bases short and J 5 bases short, with 6 bases between. The chain's CDR3 is CASSFQTEAFF. DNA of the CDR3: TGTGCCAGCAGCTTTCAAACTGAAGCTTTCTTT.

The chain employs TRBV11-3 and TRBJ2-1; 9 bases are shared with TRBD2. Germline V CDR1 and CDR2: SGHNT, YENEEA. Unmatched junction bases numbered 18, after V lost 5 bases and J lost 4 bases. This CDR3 is 19 amino acids long. The CDR3 reads CASSARGGREGVRYNEQFF. CDR3 nucleotide sequence: TGTGCCAGCAGCGCCCGAGGAGGGCGGGAGGGTGTGAGATACAATGAGCAGTTCTTC.

The rearrangement uses TRBV2 and TRBJ1-4; 8 nucleotides agree with TRBD1. CDR1 is SNHLY and CDR2 is FYNNEI in the germline V gene. This CDR3 comprises 14 residues. The junction had 7 bases not matched to a gene; V was cut back by 5 bases and J by 8 bases. CDR3 DNA sequence: TGTGCCAGCAGTTTAGACAGGGGTAGGGAAAAACTGTTTTTT. Its translation: CASSLDRGREKLFF. Filled out from reference TRBV2 and TRBJ1-4, the complete variable domain reads EPEVTQTPSHQVTQMGQEVILRCVPISNHLYFYWYRQILGQKVEFLVSFYNNEISEKSEIFDDQFSVERPDGSNFTLKIRSTKLEDSAMYFCASSLDRGREKLFFGSGTQLSVL.

This clone was detected only once. The CDR3 bases are TGCGCCAGCAGCTTGGGTGGTCTATGGGGAAACACCATATATTTT. Translating it yields CASSLGGLWGNTIYF. This chain uses TRBV5-1 with TRBJ1-3; D gene unclear. V was cut by 0 bases and J by 4 bases, with 11 bases left in between. Per the germline V gene, CDR1 is SGHRS and CDR2 is YFSETQ. The CDR3 spans 15 residues.

This clone was seen repeatedly, ten times or more. The gene calls are TRBV2 and TRBJ1-1; no firm D call. The CDR3 has 12 residues. The germline V and J ends were trimmed by 3 bases and 3 bases, with 5 bases remaining between them. Per germline, CDR1 SNHLY and CDR2 FYNNEI. CDR3 protein: CASSEDDTEAFF. The CDR3 DNA reads TGTGCCAGCAGTGAGGATGACACTGAAGCTTTCTTT.

The rearrangement uses TRBV11-2 and TRBJ2-2; 12 nucleotides align to TRBD2. The CDR3 runs 17 residues. CDR1 and CDR2 from the germline V gene are SGHAT and FQNNGV. V lost 5 bases and J lost 1; bases outside the gene matches: 5. CDR3 region: CASSGPGLAGNTGELFF. The DNA of the CDR3 is TGTGCCAGCAGCGGCCCGGGACTAGCGGGGAACACCGGGGAGCTGTTTTTT.

This CDR3 reads CASSVGTKEQETQYF. The CDR3 bases are TGTGCCAGCAGCGTCGGGACTAAAGAGCAAGAGACCCAGTACTTC. The chain has TRBV11-3 and TRBJ2-5; TRBD2 matches 7 bases. V was pared by 5 bases and J by 2 bases, with 8 bases of the junction left unmatched. Germline lookup yields CDR1 SGHNT and CDR2 YENEEA. The length of the CDR3 is 15 residues.

This clone appeared once. The gene calls are TRBV27 and TRBJ2-2; 12 bases agree with TRBD2. The junction had 7 bases not matched to a gene; V was cut back by 3 bases and J by 5 bases. The CDR3 consists of 17 residues. From germline, CDR1 is MNHEY and CDR2 SMNVEV (reference sequence). The CDR3 DNA follows: TGTGCCAGCAGTTTGGCTAGCGGGAGGGCCGGTACCGGGGAGCTGTTTTTT. Translating gives CASSLASGRAGTGELFF.

The chain links TRBV19 to TRBJ2-3, with 8 bases identical to TRBD1. CDR1 LNHDA and CDR2 SQIVND come from the germline V gene (reference sequence). After removal of 7 bases from V and 0 bases from J, the junction contained 3 bases not matched to a gene. The CDR3 contains 14 residues. The CDR3 region is CASMGQVSTDTQYF. DNA of the CDR3: TGTGCCAGTATGGGACAGGTTAGCACAGATACGCAGTATTTT.

The gene calls are TRBV2 and TRBJ1-1; D is ambiguous. Between the trimmed V and J ends, which lost 3 bases and 0 bases, there was a span of 8 bases. Per germline, CDR1 SNHLY and CDR2 FYNNEI. The CDR3 sequence is 14 residues long. For the CDR3, the DNA is TGTGCCAGCAGTGAGCGGCTTATGAACACTGAAGCTTTCTTT. It codes for CASSERLMNTEAFF.

This rearrangement joins TRBV6-6 to TRBJ2-1; no definite D call. V was cut by 5 bases and J by 1 base, with 15 bases left in between. CDR3 length equals 16 residues. CDR1 is MNHNY and CDR2 is SVGAGI in the germline V gene (reference sequence). The CDR3 DNA sequence: TGTGCCAGCAGTCCGGACCTCAGGACGTCCTACAATGAGCAGTTCTTC. This codes for CASSPDLRTSYNEQFF.